This TCR beta chain emerged from a study of blood T cell repertoires in COVID-19. Study summary: Nucleic acid was either cDNA or gDNA, and it came from T cells, B-cell-depleted T cells, or PBMCs.

TCRdb keeps only in-frame clones here, not all; method: immunoSEQ multiplex PCR. Of about 90,000 clones listed, about 89% are singletons. Trimming left V 3 bases short and J 2 bases short, with 4 bases between. Germline V gene data show CDR1 as MDHEN and CDR2 as SYDVKM. CDR3 length: 12 amino acids. The chain recombines TRBV28 with TRBJ2-5; D remains ambiguous. The sequenced material came from peripheral blood. This receptor was taken from a human donor in a cohort sampled during active COVID-19. CDR3: CASSFQQETQYF. In nucleotides, the CDR3 is TGTGCCAGCAGTTTCCAGCAAGAGACCCAGTACTTC.